The 18 T cell receptor beta chains reported below all come from one sample, sequenced in a study of cytomegalovirus exposure and HLA in healthy donors. Some clones are missing from TCRdb's copy, which holds only in-frame ones; the method was immunoSEQ multiplex PCR. Here the sample spans fewer than 350,000 clones, roughly 90% being singletons. The sample consisted of PBMCs. The receptors shown here come from a woman between 18 and 30 years old in good health and CMV-seronegative.

The rearrangement uses TRBV5-1 and TRBJ2-7; 13 bases map to TRBD2. This CDR3 region has 15 residues. Germline V gives CDR1 SGHRS, CDR2 YFSETQ. Losses at the gene ends were 3 bases for V and 3 bases for J; bases not matched to a gene: 3. CDR3 sequence reads: CASSWTSGSNYEQYF. The DNA of the CDR3 is TGCGCCAGCAGCTGGACTAGCGGGAGTAACTACGAGCAGTACTTC.

V and J are TRBV25-1 and TRBJ2-1, with 9 bases that match TRBD2. Trimming removed 3 bases from V and 12 bases from J; junction bases left unmatched: 12. Germline V CDR1 and CDR2: MGHDK, SYGVNS. The CDR3 totals 15 residues. The CDR3 loop reads CASSDAGTSIIRQFF. DNA of the CDR3: TGTGCCAGCAGTGACGCCGGGACTAGCATCATTAGGCAGTTCTTC.

This clone has just a few counts. This chain links TRBV6-1 with TRBJ2-1; 11 bases are shared with TRBD2. The V segment lost 3 bases and the J segment 2 bases; nucleotides outside the gene matches: 6. Germline CDR1 is MNHNS and CDR2 is SASEGT. CDR3 size: 17 residues. The CDR3 loop reads CASSDLPGLAAYNEQFF. The DNA of the CDR3 is TGTGCCAGCAGTGACTTACCGGGACTAGCGGCCTACAATGAGCAGTTCTTC.

The chain links TRBV2 to TRBJ2-6; D may be TRBD2 (6 bases). CDR1 and CDR2 (germline): SNHLY, FYNNEI. The CDR3 is 16 residues long. V lost 6 bases and J 0 bases, leaving 12 bases between the germline ends. Written as DNA, the CDR3 is TGTGCCAGCAGCCCGATAGCGGTCTCTGGGGCCAACGTCCTGACTTTC. Translating gives CASSPIAVSGANVLTF.

J is TRBJ1-2 and V is TRBV2; D uncertain. The CDR3 extends over 18 amino acids. The germline V gene has CDR1 SNHLY and CDR2 FYNNEI. V gave up 0 bases and J gave up 3 bases, with 20 bases separating them. CDR3 region: CASSEAFATEEDDYGYTF. In DNA, the CDR3 is TGTGCCAGCAGTGAAGCTTTCGCCACTGAGGAGGACGACTATGGCTACACCTTC.

The chain links TRBV30 to TRBJ2-1; D is unresolved. The CDR3 totals 10 residues. Per the germline V gene, CDR1 is GTSNPN and CDR2 is SVGIG (reference sequence). With 4 bases removed from V and 7 bases from J, the gap between germline ends came to 5 bases. In DNA form, the CDR3 reads TGTGCCTGGACGGAGAATGAGCAGTTCTTC. Translation gives CAWTENEQFF.

The chain recombines TRBV7-2 with TRBJ1-4; possibly TRBD1 for D (6 bases). V was trimmed by 4 bases and J by 13 bases, leaving 25 bases between them. The CDR3 has 16 residues. Germline V gene data show CDR1 as SGHTA and CDR2 as FQGNSA. DNA of the CDR3: TGTGCCAGCAGCTCAGCAGGAACAGGGCTCTCAGGTGGACTGTTTTTT. Translated, it gives CASSSAGTGLSGGLFF.

The count of this clone is one. An end of the junction differs from the germline gene, which may be a read error. The chain combines TRBV7-7 with TRBJ1-4; D remains ambiguous. The germline V gene has CDR1 SSHAT and CDR2 FNYEAQ (reference sequence). This CDR3 region has 15 residues. The CDR3 DNA reads TGTGCTAGCAGCTTTAGGACTCGACGGAATGAAAAACTGTTTTTT. This sequence encodes CASSFRTRRNEKLFF. Based on the CDR3 plus reference TRBV7-7 and TRBJ1-4, the full variable domain is GAGVSQSPRYKVTKRGQDVTLRCDPISSHATLYWYQQALGQGPEFLTYFNYEAQPDKSGLPSDRFSAERPEGSISTLTIQRTEQRDSAMYRCASSFRTRRNEKLFFGSGTQLSVL.

The V call is TRBV9, the J call TRBJ1-5; possibly TRBD1 for D (5 bases). The germline CDR1 and CDR2 sequences are SGDLS and YYNGEE. Trimming took off 0 bases at V and 5 bases at J, with 9 bases between the two ends. The CDR3 has 14 amino acids. CDR3 sequence: CASSVGQSYQPQHF. CDR3 nucleotides: TGTGCCAGCAGCGTAGGACAGTCGTATCAGCCCCAGCATTTT.

This clone showed up just once. The rearrangement links TRBV5-1 to TRBJ2-1, with 13 bases lining up with TRBD2. CDR1 is SGHRS and CDR2 is YFSETQ in the germline V gene. This CDR3 is built from 15 residues. Trimming took 5 bases from V and 8 from J; bases not matched to a gene: 7. For the CDR3, the DNA is TGCGCCAGCAGGCTGGGGACTAGCGGGACCGATGAGCAGTTCTTC. Translated, it gives CASRLGTSGTDEQFF.

As concerns this clone: A read error may produce the germline difference seen at one junction end. V is TRBV7-7 and J is TRBJ2-7; no reliable D call. The CDR3 is 16 amino acids. CDR1 and CDR2 from the germline V gene are SSHAT and FNYEAQ (reference sequence). The CDR3 is CASSTRIDTYSYEQYF. CDR3 nucleotide sequence: TGTGCTAGCAGCACTCGAATAGACACATACTCCTACGAGCAGTACTTC.

J is TRBJ2-3 and V is TRBV7-7; 8 nucleotides align to TRBD2. The CDR3 loop spans 15 amino acids. The germline CDR1 and CDR2 sequences are SSHAT and FNYEAQ (reference sequence). V trimming: 5 bases; J trimming: 7 bases; junction bases outside the gene matches: 11. This CDR3 reads CASSTGLGVGNTQYF. CDR3 nucleotides: TGTGCCAGCAGCACGGGACTAGGGGTCGGGAATACGCAGTATTTT.

The chain has TRBV14 and TRBJ2-5; perhaps TRBD1 as D (6 bases). This CDR3 has 15 residues. Germline V CDR1 and CDR2: SGHDN, FVKESK. Trimming pared 2 bases from V and 5 bases from J, leaving 15 bases between. Here the CDR3 reads CASSQRGRFWETQYF. CDR3 nucleotides: TGTGCCAGCAGCCAAAGGGGGAGATTTTGGGAGACCCAGTACTTC.

This sequence joins TRBV5-1 and TRBJ2-7; D ambiguous. The CDR3 extends over 14 amino acids. Germline assignment: CDR1 SGHRS and CDR2 YFSETQ. V lost 0 bases and J 3 bases, leaving 10 bases between the germline ends. CDR3 nucleotide sequence: TGCGCCAGCAGCTTGGCCCCGGGTCTCTACGAGCAGTACTTC. Its translation is CASSLAPGLYEQYF.

The CDR3 is CASSPLDRGRGTNSPLHF. CDR3 DNA sequence: TGTGCCAGCTCACCCCTTGACAGGGGGCGCGGGACTAATTCACCCCTCCACTTT. V usage is TRBV18 and J usage is TRBJ1-6; 10 nucleotides match TRBD1. Germline V gene lookup returns CDR1 KGHSH and CDR2 LQKENI. J lost 6 bases, V lost 3 bases, and 11 bases had no gene match. The CDR3 sequence is 18 residues long. The whole variable domain, filled in from reference TRBV18 and TRBJ1-6, reads NAGVMQNPRHLVRRRGQEARLRCSPMKGHSHVYWYRQLPEEGLKFMVYLQKENIIDESGMPKERFSAEFPKEGPSILRIQQVVRGDSAAYFCASSPLDRGRGTNSPLHFGNGTRLTVT.

The chain uses TRBV6-1 and TRBJ1-2, with D uncertain. This CDR3 spans 15 amino acids. Between the trimmed V and J ends, which lost 3 bases and 4 bases, there was a span of 15 bases. CDR1 is MNHNS, CDR2 SASEGT, per germline. In DNA, the CDR3 is TGTGCCAGCAGTGATTCCAGGCAAATCTTCTATGGCTACACCTTC. This sequence encodes CASSDSRQIFYGYTF.

The CDR3 region has the DNA TGTGCCAGCAGCTTAGGGATGACTGTTCCTAGCACAGATACGCAGTATTTT. It codes for CASSLGMTVPSTDTQYF. The rearrangement joins TRBV7-8 to TRBJ2-3; the D is unclear. CDR1 and CDR2 from the germline V gene are SGHVS and FQNEAQ. Trimming shortened V by 1 base and J by 0 bases, and 14 bases separated the two germline ends. The CDR3 spans 17 residues.

The chain combines TRBV7-9 with TRBJ2-7; 10 positions match TRBD2. Trimming at V came to 1 base and at J to 6 bases, leaving 15 bases not matched to a gene. Germline V gives CDR1 SEHNR, CDR2 FQNEAQ (reference sequence). CDR3 size: 18 residues. This chain's CDR3 is CASSLVPTGTSVMCEQYF. The DNA of the CDR3 is TGTGCCAGCAGCTTAGTCCCGACCGGGACTAGCGTCATGTGCGAGCAGTACTTC.